This T cell receptor (beta chain) was sequenced during a study of T cells in Graves' hyperthyroidism and ophthalmopathy. Using RNA transcripts as the source, TCR beta CDR3 regions were amplified. HTBI primers drove first-round RT-PCR of the TCR CDR3. TCRdb passed the multiplex PCR reads through MiXCR, listing each CDR3 protein once. The data show nearly 750,000 distinct CDR3 sequences, around a third seen once. Study results and caveats: Blood also held most thyroid clonotypes expanded beyond 0.001.

With respect to this clonotype: Its specificity is not known. A much larger clone lies one base from this, so it may be a read error.

PBMCs were collected from a roughly 9.7 ml volume of fresh peripheral blood. The germline V gene has CDR1 SGHTA and CDR2 FQGNSA. The CDR3 totals 13 residues. The chain recombines TRBV7-2 with TRBJ1-5; D remains ambiguous. The sample comprised blood. The receptor comes from a woman in her forties with Graves' hyperthyroidism. The CDR3 is CASSFQNNQPRHF. The CDR3 bases are TGTGCCAGCAGCTTTCAGAACAATCAGCCCCGGCATTTT. Looking up the rest from reference TRBV7-2 and TRBJ1-5 gives the full variable domain: GAGVSQSPSNKVTEKGKDVELRCDPISGHTALYWYRQSLGQGLEFLIYFQGNSAPDKSGLPSDRFSAERTGGSVSTLTIQRTQQEDSAVYLCASSFQNNQPRHFGDGTRLSIL.